The T cell receptor beta chain described here comes from a study of cytomegalovirus exposure and HLA in healthy donors. The CDR3 extends over 15 amino acids. Trimming took 7 bases from V and 4 from J, leaving 19 bases between them. The germline V gene has CDR1 MGHDK and CDR2 SYGVNS. Points from the study as a whole: Reports showed the classifier diagnosing cytomegalovirus status with high specificity and sensitivity.

Comment on this clone: What it binds is unknown.

13 Jbeta primers and 60 Vbeta primers were used for the PCR. In the source study's methods: Among the unique TCR beta chains that a later analysis counted, about 85 million in all, some 10 million were shared. The repertoire was sequenced with immunoSEQ multiplex PCR; TCRdb's copy has only in-frame clones and lacks some. V and J calls and clone size follow that table, whereas D and trimming were derived from the DNA. Of some 180,000 clones in the sample, more than 75% are singletons; the top ten hold roughly 3.1%. The chain combines TRBV25-1 with TRBJ1-1; D may be TRBD1 (6 bases). The sequence was collected from a middle-aged man in good health and CMV-seropositive. The specimen was PBMCs. The CDR3 bases are TGTGCCAGCACCCCAGGGGCGCGGCTCAGCACTGAAGCTTTCTTT. It is translated as CASTPGARLSTEAFF. Full variable domain (missing parts from reference TRBV25-1 and TRBJ1-1): EADIYQTPRYLVIGTGKKITLECSQTMGHDKMYWYQQDPGMELHLIHYSYGVNSTEKGDLSSESTVSRIRTEHFPLTLESARPSHTSQYLCASTPGARLSTEAFFGQGTRLTVV.